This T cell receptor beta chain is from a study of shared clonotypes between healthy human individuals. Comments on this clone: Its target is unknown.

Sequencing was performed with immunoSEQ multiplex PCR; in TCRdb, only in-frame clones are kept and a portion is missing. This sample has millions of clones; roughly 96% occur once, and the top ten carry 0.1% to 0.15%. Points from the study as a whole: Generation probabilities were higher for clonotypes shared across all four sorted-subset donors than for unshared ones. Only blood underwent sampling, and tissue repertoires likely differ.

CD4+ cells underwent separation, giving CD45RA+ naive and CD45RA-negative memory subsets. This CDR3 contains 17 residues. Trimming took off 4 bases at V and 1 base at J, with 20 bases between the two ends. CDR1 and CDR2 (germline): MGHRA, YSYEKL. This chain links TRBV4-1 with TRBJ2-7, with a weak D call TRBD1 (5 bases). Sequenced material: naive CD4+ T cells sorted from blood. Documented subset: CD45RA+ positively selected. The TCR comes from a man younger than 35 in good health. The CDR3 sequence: CASSPGQGQWFSYEQYF. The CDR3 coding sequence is TGCGCCAGCAGCCCCGGGCAGGGCCAATGGTTTTCCTACGAGCAGTACTTC.